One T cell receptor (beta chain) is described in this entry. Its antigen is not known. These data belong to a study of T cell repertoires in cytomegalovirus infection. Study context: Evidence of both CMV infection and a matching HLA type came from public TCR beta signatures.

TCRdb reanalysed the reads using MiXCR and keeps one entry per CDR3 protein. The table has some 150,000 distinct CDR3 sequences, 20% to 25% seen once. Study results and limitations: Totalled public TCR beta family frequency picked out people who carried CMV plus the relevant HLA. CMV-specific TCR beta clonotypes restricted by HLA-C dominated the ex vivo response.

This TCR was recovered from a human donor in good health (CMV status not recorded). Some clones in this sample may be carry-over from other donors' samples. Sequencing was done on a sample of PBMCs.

This CDR3 is CSARDGQGVYEQYF. The CDR3 DNA sequence: TGCAGTGCTAGAGACGGACAGGGGGTCTACGAGCAGTACTTC. This chain connects TRBV20-1 to TRBJ2-7; 10 nucleotides align to TRBD1. Germline V CDR1 and CDR2: DFQATT, SNEGSKA (reference sequence). The CDR3 is 14 amino acids. V gave up 0 bases and J gave up 3 bases; unmatched junction bases: 2.